The next 23 T cell receptor beta chains were all read from a single sample in a study of immune evolution from preneoplasia to lung adenocarcinoma. Measured with immunoSEQ multiplex PCR; TCRdb has only the in-frame clones, and not every one. The table records about 1,600 clones, roughly a fifth of them present only once. Material for sequencing was FFPE invasive lung adenocarcinoma tissue. Source of these receptors: a person aged 50 or older with lung adenocarcinoma.

This clone was counted only a few times. The rearrangement links TRBV2 to TRBJ2-3; D perhaps matches TRBD2 (5 bases). The V gene lost 7 bases and the J gene lost 4 bases, with 18 bases spanning the gap. The CDR3 runs 15 residues. The V gene's germline CDR1 is SNHLY and CDR2 FYNNEI. The CDR3 here is CASKYEGVESDTQYF. For the CDR3, the DNA is TGTGCCAGCAAGTATGAGGGAGTTGAGTCAGATACGCAGTATTTT.

The chain employs TRBV7-8 and TRBJ2-3, with 8 nucleotides matching TRBD1. With 3 bases clipped from V and 4 bases from J, the junction kept 12 bases outside the gene matches. CDR1 is SGHVS and CDR2 is FQNEAQ in the germline V gene. CDR3 length: 17 amino acids. This chain's CDR3 is CASSLYHRGTGADTQYF. The CDR3 bases are TGTGCCAGCAGCTTGTACCACAGGGGGACCGGGGCAGATACGCAGTATTTT.

This clone occurred a few times. The CDR3 spells CASSGDFGGQPQHF. CDR3 sequence (DNA): TGTGCCAGCAGCGGAGACTTCGGCGGTCAGCCCCAGCATTTT. This chain links TRBV11-2 with TRBJ1-5; D gene ambiguous. The CDR3 loop spans 14 amino acids. V shed 5 bases and J shed 6 bases, with 14 bases lying between them. The germline CDR1 and CDR2 sequences are SGHAT and FQNNGV.

This chain connects TRBV6-5 to TRBJ2-1; 10 bases agree with TRBD2. Germline-derived CDR1 and CDR2 are MNHEY and SVGAGI. V trimming: 4 bases; J trimming: 7 bases; junction bases outside the gene matches: 7. The CDR3 length is 15 residues. CDR3 DNA sequence: TGTGCCAGCAGTTGGGGACTAGCGTCCAAAAATGAGCAGTTCTTC. Its translation: CASSWGLASKNEQFF.

A few counts support this clone. The genes are TRBV2 and TRBJ2-3; 10 bases are shared with TRBD1. The ends lost 5 bases at V and 6 bases at J; junction bases unmatched: 8. The CDR3 has 15 residues. Germline V gene lookup returns CDR1 SNHLY and CDR2 FYNNEI. The CDR3 DNA follows: TGTGCCAGCAGTCTGGACAGGGGGGATTCGGATACGCAGTATTTT. The encoded protein is CASSLDRGDSDTQYF.

This clone was found a few times. The chain combines TRBV7-9 with TRBJ1-1; D unclear. The V and J ends lost 2 bases and 7 bases respectively, with 17 bases between them. The CDR3 extends over 15 amino acids. CDR1 SEHNR and CDR2 FQNEAQ come from the germline V gene (reference sequence). CDR3 sequence: CASSLRGGIGLEAFF. For the CDR3, the DNA is TGTGCCAGCAGCTTAAGAGGTGGGATTGGTCTTGAAGCTTTCTTT.

The chain couples TRBV29-1 to TRBJ2-1; D perhaps matches TRBD2 (5 bases). The germline CDR1 and CDR2 sequences are SQVTM and ANQGSEA. Trimming took off 0 bases at V and 0 bases at J, with 12 bases between the two ends. There are 16 residues in the CDR3. As DNA, the CDR3 is TGCAGCGTTGAAGATCCAGAGCGGAGCTCCTACAATGAGCAGTTCTTC. Its translation: CSVEDPERSSYNEQFF.

The V gene is TRBV7-9, the J gene TRBJ2-3; TRBD2 agrees at 16 bases. The V and J ends lost 4 bases and 7 bases, in that order; junction bases with no gene match: 14. Germline V CDR1 and CDR2: SEHNR, FQNEAQ (reference sequence). The CDR3 loop spans 19 amino acids. In DNA, the CDR3 is TGTGCCAGCAGCTCGGGACTAGCGGGAGGGCCTAAATTTCCTTATACGCAGTATTTT. Its protein is CASSSGLAGGPKFPYTQYF.

This clone has a handful of counts. This chain uses TRBV9 with TRBJ2-2, with D tentatively TRBD2 (6 bases). The germline gives CDR1 SGDLS, CDR2 YYNGEE. This CDR3 is 17 amino acids long. V was clipped by 1 base and J by 0 bases, with 13 bases between them. CDR3 sequence: CASSVTSQYANTGELFF. Here the CDR3 DNA reads TGTGCCAGCAGCGTAACTAGCCAATACGCGAACACCGGGGAGCTGTTTTTT.

The CDR3 DNA reads as TGCGCCAGCAGCCAAGATCTATACAGGGCTAATGAAAAACTGTTTTTT. It yields the protein CASSQDLYRANEKLFF. V is TRBV4-1 and J is TRBJ1-4, with D perhaps TRBD1 (6 bases). V was cut by 0 bases and J by 3 bases, with 11 bases left in between. Germline CDR1 reads MGHRA; CDR2 reads YSYEKL. The CDR3 loop spans 16 amino acids.

The chain has TRBV5-1 and TRBJ2-1; TRBD2 agrees at 8 bases. The CDR3 loop spans 18 amino acids. V was clipped by 1 base and J by 1 base; unmatched bases: 10. CDR1 and CDR2 (germline): SGHRS, YFSETQ. The CDR3 is CASSLYESGTSSYNEQFF. CDR3 nucleotides: TGCGCCAGCAGCTTGTACGAATCCGGGACTAGTTCCTACAATGAGCAGTTCTTC.

This clone was detected only a few times. Here the CDR3 reads CASSPGQGNEKLFF. The CDR3 nucleotides read TGCGCCAGCAGCCCGGGACAGGGCAATGAAAAACTGTTTTTT. The genes are TRBV5-1 and TRBJ1-4; 9 bases match TRBD1. The CDR3 runs to 14 residues. J was trimmed by 5 bases and V by 4 bases; bases with no gene match: 3. Germline values: CDR1 SGHRS, CDR2 YFSETQ.

The sample holds a few counts of this clone. The chain links TRBV2 to TRBJ2-3; TRBD1 matches at 7 bases. Germline lookup yields CDR1 SNHLY and CDR2 FYNNEI. The J segment lost 2 bases and the V segment lost 1 base, leaving 3 bases of the junction unmatched. The CDR3 covers 15 residues. CDR3 sequence: CASSEGQGHTDTQYF. The CDR3 coding sequence is TGTGCCAGCAGTGAAGGACAGGGACACACAGATACGCAGTATTTT.

This chain joins TRBV27 and TRBJ2-3, with D unclear. Germline V lookup: CDR1 MNHEY, CDR2 SMNVEV (reference sequence). V was shortened by 8 bases and J by 2 bases, with 5 bases between the two germline ends. The CDR3 is 11 amino acids. The CDR3 here is CASGDTDTQYF. CDR3 sequence (DNA): TGTGCCAGCGGGGACACAGATACGCAGTATTTT.

A few counts support this clone. The chain links TRBV7-9 to TRBJ2-7; D unclear. V was cut by 6 bases and J by 2 bases, with 14 bases left in between. Germline V gene lookup returns CDR1 SEHNR and CDR2 FQNEAQ (reference sequence). The CDR3 is made up of 14 amino acids. CDR3 residues: CASSPHGRTYEQYF. DNA of the CDR3: TGTGCCAGCAGTCCGCACGGCCGAACCTACGAGCAGTACTTC.

The chain links TRBV9 to TRBJ2-3; TRBD1 aligns across 8 bases. This CDR3 has 15 residues. V was clipped by 2 bases and J by 5 bases; unmatched bases: 7. CDR1 and CDR2 from the germline V gene are SGDLS and YYNGEE. CDR3 in amino acids: CASSVQSRGQDTQYF. CDR3 sequence (DNA): TGTGCCAGCAGCGTGCAATCCAGGGGGCAAGATACGCAGTATTTT.

This clone was seen a handful of times. The chain links TRBV19 to TRBJ1-1, with D unresolved. The CDR3 consists of 15 residues. V was clipped by 5 bases and J by 1 base, with 14 bases between them. Germline-derived CDR1 and CDR2 are LNHDA and SQIVND (reference sequence). CDR3 in amino acids: CASSFLTAPNTEAFF. DNA of the CDR3: TGTGCCAGTAGTTTCCTGACCGCGCCGAACACTGAAGCTTTCTTT.

This clone was found a few times. The rearrangement joins TRBV27 to TRBJ2-5; D may be TRBD2 (5 bases). The CDR3 runs to 15 residues. Germline CDR1 and CDR2: MNHEY and SMNVEV (reference sequence). V was trimmed by 2 bases and J by 4 bases, leaving 14 bases between them. The CDR3 here is CASSLRASRGETQYF. The CDR3 DNA sequence: TGTGCCAGCAGTTTACGGGCGAGCCGGGGAGAGACCCAGTACTTC.

The chain combines TRBV7-2 with TRBJ2-1, with 11 bases aligning to TRBD2. The CDR3 has 16 residues. The germline V gene encodes CDR1 SGHTA and CDR2 FQGNSA. The ends lost 4 bases at V and 5 bases at J; junction bases unmatched: 7. The CDR3 region is CASSSRLAGLNNEQFF. CDR3 bases: TGTGCCAGCAGCTCAAGACTAGCGGGATTGAACAATGAGCAGTTCTTC.

This clone was seen more than once but under ten times. The chain links TRBV25-1 to TRBJ2-1, with no clear D. Trimming pared 3 bases from V and 8 bases from J, leaving 8 bases between. Germline values: CDR1 MGHDK, CDR2 SYGVNS. The CDR3 totals 12 residues. In DNA, the CDR3 is TGTGCCAGCAGTGATTCAGGTGATGAGCAGTTCTTC. Encoded protein: CASSDSGDEQFF.

V is TRBV6-1 and J is TRBJ2-5; 7 nucleotides agree with TRBD2. J lost 5 bases, V lost 8 bases, and 8 bases had no gene match. Germline V gene lookup returns CDR1 MNHNS and CDR2 SASEGT. This CDR3 has 13 residues. CDR3 in DNA: TGTGCCAGCGATGCCGGACTAGGCGAGACCCAGTACTTC. As protein: CASDAGLGETQYF.

This clone rates as large (0.1 to 1%). The chain has TRBV9 and TRBJ2-3; maybe TRBD1 (6 bases). CDR3 length equals 13 residues. The germline V gene has CDR1 SGDLS and CDR2 YYNGEE. Trimming removed 0 bases from V and 6 bases from J, with 8 bases in between. For the CDR3, the DNA is TGTGCCAGCAGCGTAGAGGGGGTGGATACGCAGTATTTT. Its protein is CASSVEGVDTQYF.

The sample holds a few counts of this clone. The gene calls are TRBV6-4 and TRBJ2-3, with 10 nucleotides matching TRBD1. V was pared by 5 bases and J by 4 bases, with 6 bases of the junction left unmatched. The CDR3 length is 15 residues. Looked up from germline, CDR1 is MRHNA and CDR2 is SNTAGT. CDR3 protein: CASSPGTGEADTQYF. In DNA, the CDR3 is TGTGCCAGCAGTCCGGGGACAGGGGAAGCAGATACGCAGTATTTT.